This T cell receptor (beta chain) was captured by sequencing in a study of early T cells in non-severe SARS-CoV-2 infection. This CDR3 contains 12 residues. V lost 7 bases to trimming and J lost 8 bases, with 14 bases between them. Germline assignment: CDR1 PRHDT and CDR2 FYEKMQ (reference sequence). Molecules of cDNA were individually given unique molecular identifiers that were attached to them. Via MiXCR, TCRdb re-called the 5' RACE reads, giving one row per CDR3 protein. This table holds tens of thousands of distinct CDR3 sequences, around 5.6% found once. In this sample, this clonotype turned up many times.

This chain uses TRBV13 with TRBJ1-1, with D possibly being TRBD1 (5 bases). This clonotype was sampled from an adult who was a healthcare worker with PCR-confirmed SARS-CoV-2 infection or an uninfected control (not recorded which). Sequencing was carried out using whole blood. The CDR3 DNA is TGTGCCAGCACCATTGGGGGAAGGGAAGCTTTCTTT. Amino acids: CASTIGGREAFF. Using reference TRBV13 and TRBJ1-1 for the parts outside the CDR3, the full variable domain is AAGVIQSPRHLIKEKRETATLKCYPIPRHDTVYWYQQGPGQDPQFLISFYEKMQSDKGSIPDRFSAQQFSDYHSELNMSSLELGDSALYFCASTIGGREAFFGQGTRLTVV.